These 19 T cell receptor beta chains were all obtained from the same sample, sequenced in a study of blood T cell repertoires in COVID-19. Data came from immunoSEQ multiplex PCR; TCRdb stores just in-frame clones and leaves some out. The table shows about 100,000 clones, with more than 90% occurring only once. The material sequenced was peripheral blood. The receptor source for this set is a man between 65 and 80 years old with acute or convalescent COVID-19.

This sequence joins TRBV24-1 and TRBJ2-1; 7 bases are shared with TRBD2. The CDR3 is made up of 16 amino acids. J was trimmed by 4 bases and V by 4 bases; bases with no gene match: 9. Germline CDR1 KGHDR, CDR2 SFDVKD. CDR3 nucleotide sequence: TGTGCCACCAGTGAGGGGGAGACTAGCTCGTACAATGAGCAGTTCTTC. As protein: CATSEGETSSYNEQFF.

The chain is built from TRBV6-6 and TRBJ1-5; D is perhaps TRBD1 (5 bases). Trimming pared 3 bases from V and 9 bases from J, leaving 12 bases between. CDR3 length: 13 amino acids. CDR1 MNHNY and CDR2 SVGAGI come from the germline V gene (reference sequence). CDR3 in amino acids: CASSYSRGGPQHF. Written as DNA, the CDR3 is TGTGCCAGCAGTTATAGTCGCGGGGGGCCCCAGCATTTT.

V usage is TRBV2 and J usage is TRBJ2-7; possible D gene TRBD2, 5 bases. The CDR3 is 14 amino acids. V was shortened by 7 bases and J by 4 bases, with 17 bases between the two germline ends. The germline V gene has CDR1 SNHLY and CDR2 FYNNEI. CDR3 nucleotide sequence: TGTGCCAGCATCCCCGGGATGGGGAAGTACGAGCAGTACTTC. This gives the protein CASIPGMGKYEQYF.

The chain employs TRBV2 and TRBJ2-5; TRBD2 matches at 10 bases. Germline assignment: CDR1 SNHLY and CDR2 FYNNEI. CDR3 size: 14 residues. The V and J ends lost 4 bases and 5 bases, in that order; junction bases with no gene match: 4. In DNA, the CDR3 is TGTGCCAGCAGTGGCCTAGCGGGAGTGGAGACCCAGTACTTC. This sequence encodes CASSGLAGVETQYF.

The rearrangement uses TRBV5-1 and TRBJ1-2, with 7 bases lining up with TRBD1. J was trimmed by 8 bases and V by 0 bases; bases with no gene match: 7. CDR1 and CDR2 (germline): SGHRS, YFSETQ. This CDR3 contains 14 residues. CDR3 amino acids: CASSLAQGVGGYTF. The CDR3 nucleotides are TGCGCCAGCAGCTTGGCCCAGGGGGTCGGCGGCTACACCTTC.

The rearrangement uses TRBV5-8 and TRBJ1-6; 8 nucleotides agree with TRBD1. CDR3 size: 15 residues. Trimming cost V 3 bases and J 8 bases; bases outside gene matches: 7. Germline CDR1 and CDR2: SGHTS and YDEGEE. The CDR3 DNA reads as TGTGCCAGCAGCTCGGACAGGGTTAGCTATTCACCCCTCCACTTT. This sequence encodes CASSSDRVSYSPLHF.

This sequence joins TRBV12-3 or TRBV12-4 and TRBJ2-5, with unresolved D. This CDR3 spans 13 amino acids. V was pared by 3 bases and J by 4 bases, with 9 bases between. CDR3 in DNA: TGTGCCAGCAGTTTGCCCGAGTCAGAGACCCAGTACTTC. The encoded protein is CASSLPESETQYF.

This chain uses TRBV7-8 with TRBJ2-7, with a possible D match to TRBD1 (5 bases). CDR3 length: 16 amino acids. V lost 2 bases and J 6 bases, leaving 20 bases between the germline ends. CDR1 and CDR2 from the germline V gene are SGHVS and FQNEAQ. This chain's CDR3 is CASSLRGGVPPGEQYF. The CDR3 nucleotides read TGTGCCAGCAGCTTAAGGGGTGGAGTACCTCCGGGCGAGCAGTACTTC.

The rearrangement uses TRBV15 and TRBJ2-3, with 9 bases matching TRBD2. This CDR3 has 16 amino acids. Germline V gene sequence: CDR1 LNHNV, CDR2 YYDKDF (reference sequence). V shed 5 bases, J shed 4 bases, and the junction held 10 bases outside the gene matches. CDR3 sequence reads: CATSPRAGGKADTQYF. CDR3 sequence (DNA): TGTGCCACCAGCCCTCGAGCGGGAGGTAAGGCAGATACGCAGTATTTT.

This chain uses TRBV5-1 with TRBJ1-1; D uncertain. CDR3 length: 14 residues. Trimming took off 5 bases at V and 0 bases at J, with 11 bases between the two ends. Germline values: CDR1 SGHRS, CDR2 YFSETQ. DNA of the CDR3: TGCGCCAGCAGTCTCACAACCCTGAACACTGAAGCTTTCTTT. Translated: CASSLTTLNTEAFF.

The chain employs TRBV7-9 and TRBJ1-4, with D unclear. This CDR3 comprises 13 residues. In germline, CDR1 is SEHNR, CDR2 FQNEAQ (reference sequence). V was pared by 5 bases and J by 8 bases, with 12 bases between. CDR3 DNA: TGTGCCAGCAGCCCCGGCACGGGGGAAAAACTGTTTTTT. Residues: CASSPGTGEKLFF.

The V and J genes are TRBV9 and TRBJ2-7, with D tentatively TRBD1 (6 bases). Per germline, CDR1 SGDLS and CDR2 YYNGEE. The CDR3 length is 17 residues. Trimming took 4 bases from V and 0 from J, leaving 20 bases between them. The CDR3 DNA reads TGTGCCAGCAGCCGTTACGGATTTGGACAGATCTCCTACGAGCAGTACTTC. It codes for CASSRYGFGQISYEQYF. Filled out from reference TRBV9 and TRBJ2-7, the complete variable domain reads DSGVTQTPKHLITATGQRVTLRCSPRSGDLSVYWYQQSLDQGLQFLIQYYNGEERAKGNILERFSAQQFPDLHSELNLSSLELGDSALYFCASSRYGFGQISYEQYFGPGTRLTVT.

V gene TRBV19 combines with J gene TRBJ1-6; TRBD1 matches at 7 bases. Looked up from germline, CDR1 is LNHDA and CDR2 is SQIVND (reference sequence). The length of the CDR3 is 18 residues. Germline trimming cut 5 bases from V and 0 bases from J; bases unmatched to any gene: 10. The CDR3 region is CASSQPGQPRSYNSPLHF. The CDR3 nucleotides are TGTGCCAGTAGTCAACCGGGACAGCCTCGCTCCTATAATTCACCCCTCCACTTT.

This clone was seen only a few times. This rearrangement joins TRBV5-1 to TRBJ2-2; D not resolved. This CDR3 spans 16 amino acids. The germline gives CDR1 SGHRS, CDR2 YFSETQ. Trimming cost V 0 bases and J 2 bases, with 11 bases left between them. The CDR3 DNA follows: TGCGCCAGCAGCTTGGGCGCGGAACTAAACACCGGGGAGCTGTTTTTT. Its translation: CASSLGAELNTGELFF.

The chain has TRBV5-1 and TRBJ1-1; 8 bases fit TRBD1. Germline-derived CDR1 and CDR2 are SGHRS and YFSETQ. The CDR3 runs 14 residues. Losses at the gene ends were 5 bases for V and 0 bases for J; bases not matched to a gene: 3. The CDR3 DNA sequence: TGCGCCAGCAGGGCAGGGGGCCTGAACACTGAAGCTTTCTTT. Protein: CASRAGGLNTEAFF.

This clone was detected only once. CDR3 sequence: CASSQDTWEKLFF. The CDR3 DNA sequence: TGCGCCAGCAGCCAAGATACTTGGGAAAAACTGTTTTTT. V and J are TRBV4-3 and TRBJ1-4; no clear D. Germline CDR1 LGHNA, CDR2 YSLEER. The CDR3 runs 13 residues. Trimming removed 0 bases at V and 8 bases at J, with 7 bases between.

The rearrangement links TRBV15 to TRBJ1-5, with TRBD1 as a possible D gene (5 bases). The CDR3 has 21 residues. Germline V lookup: CDR1 LNHNV, CDR2 YYDKDF (reference sequence). V was pared by 0 bases and J by 2 bases, with 26 bases between. CDR3 sequence (DNA): TGTGCCACCAGCAGAGAGAGGGGAACCAGGTGGGGGACTGGTCGCAATCAGCCCCAGCATTTT. This codes for CATSRERGTRWGTGRNQPQHF. Variable domain in full (rest from reference TRBV15 and TRBJ1-5): DAMVIQNPRYQVTQFGKPVTLSCSQTLNHNVMYWYQQKSSQAPKLLFHYYDKDFNNEADTPDNFQSRRPNTSFCFLDIRSPGLGDTAMYLCATSRERGTRWGTGRNQPQHFGDGTRLSIL.

CDR3 sequence (DNA): TGTGCCAGCAGATCCGGGACAGGGAGCACAGATACGCAGTATTTT. Translation: CASRSGTGSTDTQYF. This chain links TRBV11-2 with TRBJ2-3, with TRBD1 matching over 9 bases. The CDR3 spans 15 residues. Germline CDR1 and CDR2: SGHAT and FQNNGV. J gave up 0 bases and V 6 bases, and 4 bases lay outside the gene matches. Variable domain in full (rest from reference TRBV11-2 and TRBJ2-3): EAGVAQSPRYKIIEKRQSVAFWCNPISGHATLYWYQQILGQGPKLLIQFQNNGVVDDSQLPKDRFSAERLKGVDSTLKIQPAKLEDSAVYLCASRSGTGSTDTQYFGPGTRLTVL.

The sample holds one count of this clone. The V gene is TRBV5-1, the J gene TRBJ2-7; 9 nucleotides match TRBD1. V lost 5 bases and J lost 6; bases outside the gene matches: 9. CDR1 and CDR2 from the germline V gene are SGHRS and YFSETQ. CDR3 size: 14 residues. CDR3 loop: CASREQGAPVEQYF. The CDR3 DNA reads as TGCGCCAGCAGAGAACAGGGGGCGCCGGTCGAGCAGTACTTC.